This paragraph reports one TCR beta chain. No antigen is known for it. Germline loops: CDR1 SNHLY, CDR2 FYNNEI. V lost 4 bases and J lost 6, with 8 bases in between. The CDR3 length is 12 residues. This record comes from a study of OX40 agonist ivuxolimab in advanced cancers. Study in general: At roughly 83% male, the cohort had a mean age of about 60 years, ranging from about 20 to 90. In three patients, partial responses were observed, one with hepatocellular carcinoma and two with cutaneous melanoma.

Study outcomes and limitations: Among the lowest peripheral clonal expansion occurred in 0.1-3.0 mg/kg partial responders.

Profiling relied on immunoSEQ multiplex PCR, and the TCRdb table lists in-frame clones only, not all of them. Of tens of thousands of clones listed, about 85% were seen once; the top ten hold 0.9% to 1.2%. The sequence was obtained from an adult with an advanced solid tumor such as melanoma, head and neck, liver or kidney cancer. The chain has TRBV2 and TRBJ2-3; no definite D call. Sequencing was performed on CD4+ or CD8+ T cells sorted from blood, taken in a trial of the OX40 agonist ivuxolimab. CDR3 region: CASSVFRDTQYF. The CDR3 DNA is TGTGCCAGCAGTGTTTTCCGGGATACGCAGTATTTT.